These 2 T cell receptor beta chains came from one sample sequenced in a study of cytomegalovirus exposure and HLA in healthy donors (dated by TCRdb to the late 2010s). Libraries were built with the immunoSEQ multiplex PCR assay. The multiplex PCR relied on a mix of 60 forward primers for TCR Vbeta segments and 13 reverse primers for TCR Jbeta segments. As stored in TCRdb, this immuneACCESS dataset retains in-frame rearrangements with V and J assigned. A fraction of the clones does not appear; measured against another copy, unresolved V genes explain less than half of the discrepancy, and the remainder lacks a known reason. This sample is represented by approximately 150,000 clones; approximately 83% of them were singletons. Jointly, the top ten make up around 1.9% of the sample. Sequencing used PBMCs. The receptors come from a woman in her thirties or forties in good health and CMV-seronegative.

The rearrangement uses TRBV18 and TRBJ2-7; 9 bases match TRBD1. The CDR3 contains 15 residues. Germline V CDR1 and CDR2: KGHSH, LQKENI. After removal of 3 bases from V and 2 bases from J, the junction contained 5 bases not matched to a gene. The CDR3 reads CASSPGQGMTYEQYF. The CDR3 DNA is TGTGCCAGCTCACCCGGACAGGGGATGACCTACGAGCAGTACTTC. Full variable domain (missing parts from reference TRBV18 and TRBJ2-7): NAGVMQNPRHLVRRRGQEARLRCSPMKGHSHVYWYRQLPEEGLKFMVYLQKENIIDESGMPKERFSAEFPKEGPSILRIQQVVRGDSAAYFCASSPGQGMTYEQYFGPGTRLTVT.

The chain combines TRBV28 with TRBJ1-5; D gene ambiguous. Germline loops: CDR1 MDHEN, CDR2 SYDVKM. Trimming removed 4 bases at V and 1 base at J, with 11 bases between. This CDR3 comprises 15 residues. CDR3 residues: CASSSPPGSNQPQHF. DNA of the CDR3: TGTGCCAGCAGTTCCCCGCCGGGAAGCAATCAGCCCCAGCATTTT.